This TCR beta chain was observed in a study of blood T cell repertoires in COVID-19 (dated by TCRdb to 2019 to 2021). General notes on the study: Collaborator samples came from the United States, Italy and Spain and covered acute and convalescent phases of COVID-19. The prospective study material was composed of cDNA or gDNA derived from T cells, B-cell-depleted T cells, or PBMCs. Samples were obtained from the ongoing ImmuneRACE study (first 160 participants) and from about 1,300 subjects provided by 6 global collaborators. A de-identified subject ID, COVID-19 status, age in years and sex were almost always included in the sample metadata. The repertoires were made available in a free public database intended to serve as a resource for research on the immune response to SARS-CoV-2. Where available, HLA class I and class II types were taken from metadata supplied by the sample provider and were not determined by assay-based typing. The dataset comprised deeply sampled blood TCRbeta repertoires from subjects exposed to, actively infected with, or recovered from COVID-19.

In regard to this clone: It has no known antigen specificity. Within one base of it there is no much larger clone, and no base qualities were kept.

The paper's findings and limits, for the study overall: Clinical and demographic metadata were provided uncurated, with the amount varying by source and participant.

TCRbeta CDR3 regions were amplified from genomic DNA using the immunoSEQ Assay, a bias-controlled multiplex PCR. Concerning the study's data processing: The number of nucleated cells in each sample was estimated by amplification of reference gene primers within the assay. To quantify the absolute abundance of each unique TCRbeta CDR3 rearrangement, sequence reads were collapsed and filtered. For each sample, productive Simpson clonality was calculated as the square root of Simpson's diversity index across productive rearrangements. As stored in TCRdb, this immuneACCESS dataset retains in-frame rearrangements with V and J assigned. A fraction of the clones does not appear; measured against another copy, unresolved V genes explain less than half of the discrepancy, and the remainder lacks a known reason. D and trimming were read from the DNA, whereas the V and J calls and clone size are those reported in that table. Within this sample are approximately 210,000 clones, with 80% to 90% of them counted one time only. The top ten clones comprise 7% to 10% of the sample.

Collaborating institutions collected whole blood in K2EDTA tubes following their own protocols. For TCRbeta analysis, collaborators shipped samples as frozen whole blood, isolated PBMCs, or DNA extracted from either of those sample types. The cysteine opens and the phenylalanine closes a CDR3 of 15 amino acids. Kept here is only the CDR3 DNA, which spans 45 bases and is read in frame from base 1. The TCR was taken from a woman in her forties or fifties with acute or convalescent COVID-19. Sequencing was performed on peripheral blood. Recombination joined TRBV21-1 with TRBJ1-1; the table names TRBD1, a call not compared with the DNA. TRBV21-1 is recorded as a pseudogene. The nucleotide sequence reads as follows: TGTGCCAGCAGCAAAGCAAGACAGTTGAACACTGAAGCTTTCTTT. Its coded protein is CASSKARQLNTEAFF.